This T cell receptor beta chain was observed in a study of post-analysis software for immune sequencing data. As for the study in general: Included courses were relapsing-remitting and secondary progressive multiple sclerosis; progressive-relapsing multiple sclerosis was also included.

Germline-derived CDR1 and CDR2 are SQVTM and ANQGSEA. CDR3 length: 14 residues. TCR beta libraries were prepared from cDNA with unique molecular identifiers. T cells, roughly 1 to 10 million of them, yielded hundreds of thousands of cDNA molecules. TCRdb reprocessed the PCR reads via MiXCR and lists one record per CDR3 protein. The sample consists of hundreds of thousands of distinct CDR3 sequences, 25% to 30% of them appearing once. General study findings and limits: Patients used about 5 TRBV segments, including TRBV5-6, TRBV5-1 and TRBV20-1, more often than controls. The normalized Chao1 diversity of multiple sclerosis patients was significantly lower than that of controls.

As for this clonotype: Its target is unknown. Since a much larger clone is just one base distant, this may be a read error.

Sequenced sample: blood. The TCR comes from a girl aged 10-17 years with multiple sclerosis. This chain links TRBV29-1 with TRBJ2-2; D is perhaps TRBD1 or TRBD2 (5 bases each). DNA for the CDR3: TGCAGCGCCACGTCCGGGGCGAACACCGGGGAGCTGTGTTTT. Translating it yields CSATSGANTGELCF.